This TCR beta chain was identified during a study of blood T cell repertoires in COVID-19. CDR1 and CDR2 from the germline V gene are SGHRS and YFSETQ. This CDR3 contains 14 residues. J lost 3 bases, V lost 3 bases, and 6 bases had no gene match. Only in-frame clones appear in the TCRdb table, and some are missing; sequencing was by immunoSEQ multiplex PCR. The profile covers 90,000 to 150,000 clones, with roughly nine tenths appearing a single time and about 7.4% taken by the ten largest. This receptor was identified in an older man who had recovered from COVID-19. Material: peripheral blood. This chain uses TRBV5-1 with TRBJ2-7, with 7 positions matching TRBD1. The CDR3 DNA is TGCGCCAGCAGCTCAACAGGGGCGAACTACGAGCAGTACTTC. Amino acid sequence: CASSSTGANYEQYF.